The present TCR beta chain was sequenced within a study of T cell responses to AZD1222 COVID-19 vaccine. Points from the study as a whole: Vaccine-associated CD4 TCRs ranged over spike, dominating at 160-218 and 743-854. Epitopes outside B.1.351 and B.1.1.7 mutated regions reportedly drew nearly half of spike TCRs.

In the case of this clone: The antigen is undetermined.

Sequencing was performed with immunoSEQ multiplex PCR; in TCRdb, only in-frame clones are kept and a portion is missing. The profile covers about 120,000 clones, with 65% to 90% appearing a single time and roughly a quarter taken by the ten largest. The sample consisted of peripheral blood, taken 28 days after the second AZD1222 dose. The TCR sequence derives from an adult who received the AZD1222 COVID-19 vaccine.

The CDR3 loop reads CASSLAQFYGYTF. CDR3 coding DNA: TGTGCCAGCAGTTTAGCTCAGTTCTATGGCTACACCTTC. The chain combines TRBV28 with TRBJ1-2; D not certain. The CDR3 covers 13 residues. Germline V gene sequence: CDR1 MDHEN, CDR2 SYDVKM. The V end was cut by 2 bases, the J end by 4 bases, with 8 bases between.